This paragraph reports one T cell receptor (beta chain). Its antigen is still unknown. The record originates from a study of beta chain features in type 1 diabetes. Whole-study findings and limits: Moderately but significantly shorter TCRB CDR3s were found in Type 1 diabetes patients in all four CD4+ subsets. Any role of HLA type in TCRB rearrangement remained unresolved here.

Cells sorted by CD45RO/CCR7/CD25/CD127/CD95/CD27 comprised CD4+ naive, central memory, regulatory and stem cell-like memory cells. Germline values: CDR1 LGHNA, CDR2 YSLEER. The CDR3 has 14 amino acids. V was pared by 3 bases and J by 4 bases, with 11 bases between. Of the isolated RNA, all was reverse transcribed, and so the sequenced material was expressed TCRB transcripts. The assay was immunoSEQ multiplex PCR, and TCRdb's table has in-frame clones only and misses some. The table has 150,000 to 170,000 clones, about a tenth seen once; the top ten hold approximately 0.46%. The gene calls are TRBV4-3 and TRBJ2-3, with D possibly being TRBD1 (6 bases). Sequenced input: central memory CD4+ T cells from blood. The sequence derives from a man aged 25-40 years with type 1 diabetes. CDR3 amino acids: CASSHPDRSDTQYF. The CDR3 nucleotides are TGCGCCAGCAGCCACCCCGACAGGTCAGATACGCAGTATTTT.